This T cell receptor beta chain was captured in a study of cytomegalovirus exposure and HLA in healthy donors (dated by TCRdb to 2016 to 2017). For context, the study as a whole: According to an earlier analysis of a few hundred of the donors, 150 million to 200 million T cells yielded roughly 110 million unique TCR beta sequences and approximately 300 Gb of sequence data. About 300 gigabases of sequencing data and tens of millions of unique TCR sequences were included in an early release covering roughly 600 HLA-typed donors. The genetic ancestry cluster associated with self-reported Caucasian donors included 81% of the 300 to 400 genotyped donors. The study aimed to test whether cataloging public T cell receptors could reveal signatures of past pathogen exposure. The T cell repertoires of some 670 subjects were profiled by immunosequencing and related to cytomegalovirus serostatus. Besides the first cohort of some 670 subjects, a separate validation cohort made up of 90 to 150 different subjects was used. The study combined high-throughput TCR immunosequencing, statistical association of individual TCRs with disease status, and machine learning to predict cytomegalovirus infection status. To study patterns of TCR occurrence, a later analysis re-analyzed previously published TCR beta repertoires from 666 donors and added high-resolution HLA genotyping. In the later analysis, no new phenotypic data were used to find candidate immune exposures; instead, reliance was placed on TCR beta sequences and their occurrence across donors. To decide whether each TCR beta V gene segment behaved as functional or pseudogenic, an earlier analysis of approximately 600 of the donors relied on high-throughput TCR beta sequencing. Donor age, sex, ethnicity and CMV serostatus were compiled together with the repertoire data. Genome-wide SNP genotypes for about 55% of the roughly 670 donors were used in a later genetic analysis, which treated that subset as a discovery cohort. All discovery cohort repertoires had been generated using a single sequencing platform. Class I and class II HLA loci were covered by the typing at four-digit resolution. The number of typed donors differed by locus: about 629-630 for A, B, C, DRB1 and DQB1; 500 to 550 for DQA1; approximately 600 for DPA1; and around 470 for DPB1. About five DR-DQ haplotypes were treated as single units for association and clustering because of strong linkage in the cohort. Among some 400 genotyped donors of the cohort, an average of about 220,000 unique TCR beta nucleotide sequences was sequenced per donor, of which about 19% were non-productive.

Receptors were amplified or captured by the immunoSEQ multiplex PCR assay. For the multiplex PCR, a mixture combining 60 forward primers for TCR Vbeta segments and 13 reverse primers for TCR Jbeta segments was used. The CDR3 region of rearranged TCR beta genes was amplified from genomic DNA by a multiplex PCR assay. The Illumina HiSeq System was used to sequence the amplified TCR beta libraries as 87-base-pair reads. On the authors' methods: In a later analysis, tens of millions of unique TCR beta chains were counted across the approximately 640 repertoires, and approximately 11 million of these chains were shared by at least two donors. A nearest-neighbor algorithm error-corrected the raw reads and collapsed the reads into unique sequences, merging closely related sequences to remove PCR and sequencing errors. To assign V, D and J gene segments, CDR3 sequences were aligned to IMGT reference sequences. For a sequence to be retained, a match of at least six nucleotides to both a V gene segment and a J gene segment was required. Rearrangements were classified as productive when the CDR3 lacked stop codons and remained in frame with V and J, and all other rearrangements were classified as non-productive. CDR3 was defined by IMGT convention, running from the second conserved V-encoded cysteine to the conserved J-encoded phenylalanine. In an earlier analysis of around 540 of the donors, sequences lacking an unambiguous match to a single V gene segment were excluded. In an earlier analysis of approximately 560 of the donors, a V segment was called functional when productive rearrangements were above 56.7%, and segregating when the standard deviation between donors exceeded 5%. A statistical classification framework was developed to diagnose cytomegalovirus status using the catalog of TCR beta chain sequences. A later analysis assigned V and J genes by comparing TCR nucleotide sequences with IMGT/GENE-DB human TR gene sequences. The TCRdist pipeline was used in a later analysis to assign CDR3 sequences and most-parsimonious VDJ recombination scenarios. In a later analysis, each TCR beta chain was defined by its CDR3 amino acid sequence together with its V-gene family, and reads without a unique V-gene family were excluded. In a later analysis, a few hundred highly shared, low-generation-probability nucleotide sequences were removed to address suspected cross-contamination and a sequencing artifact. In a later analysis, a clonal expansion index for each public chain was calculated from normalized within-repertoire ranks of inferred template counts. Generation probabilities in a later analysis came from a VDJ recombination model fitted to out-of-frame rearrangements, and those results were checked against IGoR. In a later analysis, TCR-TCR, TCR-HLA and TCR-CMV co-occurrence was scored with hypergeometric tests, and a repertoire-size bias correction was applied to TCR pairs. In a later analysis, false discovery rates were estimated by permuting HLA or CMV assignments 20 times. In a later analysis, co-occurring TCRs were grouped using DBSCAN, with TCRdist sequence similarity added in when clustering inside HLA-allele-positive subsets. For co-occurrence clustering, repertoires with fewer than 30,000 or more than 120,000 public chains were excluded, along with roughly 5 repertoires with anomalous nucleotide sharing. TCRdb re-hosts the immuneACCESS table, in-frame sequences only. Its copies lack some clones; in the studies checked, an unresolved V gene accounts for under half of them, and the cause for the rest is not known. The V and J calls and the clone size are those of that table, but D and trimming were determined from the DNA. The table for this sample lists about 210,000 clones. Clones ranked in the top ten supply 0.75% to 1% of the sample.

For this clone: Its binding antigen is unknown.

The cohort was made up of 500 to 800 healthy bone marrow donors. At the time of sampling, every cohort member was nominally healthy, though immune exposures that went unrecorded were likely present. The donor tested CMV seropositive and was one of the 289 seropositive cohort members. Each donor provided a peripheral blood sample, and peripheral blood mononuclear cells were used for TCR beta sequencing. Genomic DNA was extracted from the blood cell samples with the Qiagen DNeasy Blood Extraction Kit. The CDR3 spans 12 residues, from the cysteine through the phenylalanine. This entry keeps only the CDR3 DNA: 36 bases, framed from base 1. The germline V gene supplies CDR1 SNHLY and CDR2 FYNNEI. Trimming takes 8 bases off V and 5 bases off J; junction bases not matched to a gene: 4. Study-level results and caveats: A few of the identified cytomegalovirus-associated TCR beta chains were confirmed in vitro to be specific for cytomegalovirus antigens. An association between a missense DCLRE1C variant and V-gene and J-gene trimming of TCR beta chains was found in a later genetic analysis and replicated in an independent cohort. Because HLA typing was unavailable for some donors at each locus, only the typed subset was used in association tests. In the study, about 150 TCR beta chains were listed as associated with cytomegalovirus. The classifier was reported to diagnose cytomegalovirus status with high specificity and sensitivity in both the original and validation cohorts. In a later analysis, the rate of TCR association differed among HLA loci, with DRB1 alleles having the most associated TCRs and HLA-C alleles having the fewest. Correlated functional status among segregating V segments might be attributable to linkage disequilibrium, but an unknown experimental factor could not be ruled out. In this cohort, only TCR beta chains were sequenced, and detectable features were limited by the absence of alpha or paired-chain data. It was suggested by the authors that the approach could potentially be generalized to other disease states and immunological phenotypes. Some IMGT-functional V segments, including TRBV6-2 and TRBV6-3, could not be told apart with the 87-base-pair reads, so those segments were excluded. For the cohort, immune exposure information was limited to CMV serostatus. A later analysis found that HLA-associated TCR beta chains were more clonally expanded and had lower generation probabilities than equally common non-associated chains. Sequencing depth was assumed to be roughly uniform across donors in the presence/absence analyses, though that assumption may not hold. A later genetic analysis reported fewer N-insertions in productive TCRs among donors in an Asian-associated ancestry cluster than the 666-donor mean. A group of highly shared sequence variants was considered likely to be a technical artifact of the sequencing pipeline. Because counts were too low, fewer than 20 rarely observed V segments, including chromosome 9 orphons, were excluded from the earlier analysis of fewer than 650 of the donors. According to a later analysis, most CMV-associated TCR beta chains appeared to be HLA-restricted, and the HLA associations seemed to be driven largely by CMV exposure. In an earlier analysis of 450 to 750 of the donors, most TCR beta V segments appeared in productive rearrangements about 90% or about 30% of the time, broadly matching IMGT annotations. In a later analysis, several top co-occurrence clusters were reported to appear linked to parvovirus B19, influenza, CMV and Epstein-Barr virus. Specific HLA alleles were associated with 15,000 to 20,000 TCR beta sequences at a false discovery rate of 0.05 in a later analysis. Assigning TCR associations to individual alleles was difficult when HLA alleles, especially DR and DQ, strongly co-occurred. Across donors, most TCR sequences were observed very rarely, whereas some public TCRs were present in many individuals. A further reported finding was that TCR beta sequences accurately predicted the HLA-A and HLA-B alleles for most subjects in the first cohort.

The sequencing sample was made of PBMCs. The chain couples TRBV2 to TRBJ2-5, and TRBD2 aligns with 8 junction nucleotides. The sequence was collected from a woman in her twenties or thirties in good health and CMV-seropositive. The CDR3 reads CASLPGGETQYF. In nucleotides, the sequence is TGTGCCAGCTTACCGGGGGGGGAGACCCAGTACTTC.